The 32 T cell receptor beta chains reported below all come from one sample, sequenced in a study of CD8+CD57+ T cells in acquired aplastic anemia. CDR3 and TCR beta VDJ profiling relied on a genomic DNA template. Each CDR3 protein gets one entry after TCRdb re-called the reads with MiXCR. The sample includes fewer than 250,000 distinct CDR3 sequences, under 50% of them seen just once. The sequenced patients had an expansion of CD8+CD57+ cells seen by flow cytometry. The source material was sorted CD4+, CD8+, or CD8+CD57+ T cells (not recorded which) from PBMCs. These receptors were taken from a human donor with aplastic anemia.

This clonotype was counted only a few times. The V call is TRBV20-1, the J call TRBJ2-1; 7 bases fit TRBD2. Germline V lookup: CDR1 DFQATT, CDR2 SNEGSKA (reference sequence). V trimming: 4 bases; J trimming: 8 bases; junction bases outside the gene matches: 11. The CDR3 is made up of 14 amino acids. CDR3 sequence: CSANGGGGWDEQFF. In DNA form, the CDR3 reads TGCAGTGCTAATGGCGGGGGTGGTTGGGATGAGCAGTTCTTC.

The chain employs TRBV2 and TRBJ2-4; D is unclear. The germline V gene encodes CDR1 SNHLY and CDR2 FYNNEI. Trimming pared 5 bases from V and 1 base from J, leaving 6 bases between. The CDR3 contains 13 residues. The CDR3 loop reads CASSTGAKNIQYF. The DNA of the CDR3 is TGTGCCAGCAGTACCGGTGCCAAAAACATTCAGTACTTC.

A note on this clonotype: A much larger clonotype is one base distant, so this may be a read error. The chain joins TRBV3-1 to TRBJ2-7; 11 bases are a match to TRBD2. Per the germline V gene, CDR1 is LGHDT and CDR2 is YNNKEL (reference sequence). V lost 4 bases to trimming and J lost 5 bases; unmatched junction nucleotides: 7. The CDR3 length is 15 residues. CDR3 loop: CASSPRLAGSNEQYF. The CDR3 DNA is TGTGCCAGCAGCCCTAGACTAGCGGGGAGCAACGAGCAGTACTTC.

The rearrangement uses TRBV20-1 and TRBJ2-5, with unresolved D. With 3 bases removed from V and 0 bases from J, the gap between germline ends came to 8 bases. The CDR3 has 13 residues. The germline gives CDR1 DFQATT, CDR2 SNEGSKA (reference sequence). The CDR3 nucleotides are TGCAGTGCTAGTAGCACGAACCAAGAGACCCAGTACTTC. Encoded protein: CSASSTNQETQYF.

V and J are TRBV4-1 and TRBJ2-1, with 10 bases matching TRBD1. The CDR3 totals 14 residues. J was trimmed by 7 bases and V by 6 bases; bases with no gene match: 6. Germline V CDR1 and CDR2: MGHRA, YSYEKL. This CDR3 reads CASSTGTGVNEQFF. The CDR3 DNA is TGCGCCAGCAGTACCGGGACAGGGGTAAATGAGCAGTTCTTC.

The J gene is TRBJ1-2, the V gene TRBV20-1; D perhaps matches TRBD1 (5 bases). The V gene's germline CDR1 is DFQATT and CDR2 SNEGSKA (reference sequence). The CDR3 is made up of 11 amino acids. CDR3 bases: TGCAGCGCCCAGGGATCTAACGGCTACACCTTC. Its protein product is CSAQGSNGYTF.

This clonotype was seen a few times. An end of the junction differs from the germline gene, which may be a read error. The chain employs TRBV12-3 or TRBV12-4 and TRBJ1-4; tentative D call: TRBD1 (6 bases). The CDR3 has 13 amino acids. The CDR3 nucleotides read TGTGCCAGCAGCTCCGAGACACAGGGTGTAACTGTTTTT. The encoded protein is CASSSETQGVTVF.

This clonotype was counted ten times or more. The chain links TRBV10-3 to TRBJ1-5; TRBD1 is a possible D gene (5 bases). The CDR3 covers 13 residues. Germline V gives CDR1 ENHRY, CDR2 SYGVKD. The germline V and J ends were trimmed by 11 bases and 2 bases, with 13 bases remaining between them. The CDR3 bases are TGTGCCTCGCGGGGAGGGGGCAATCAGCCCCAGCATTTT. Its translation: CASRGGGNQPQHF.

This clonotype was counted ten times or more. J is TRBJ2-3 and V is TRBV2; 8 nucleotides agree with TRBD2. CDR1 is SNHLY, CDR2 FYNNEI, per germline. Trimming at V came to 6 bases and at J to 2 bases, leaving 7 bases not matched to a gene. CDR3 length: 15 residues. CDR3 DNA: TGTGCCAGCAGCCCTTTAGCGGGGATCACAGATACGCAGTATTTT. Amino acid sequence: CASSPLAGITDTQYF.

The table lists this clonotype with many counts. This chain joins TRBV7-2 and TRBJ2-5; no reliable D call. Per the germline V gene, CDR1 is SGHTA and CDR2 is FQGNSA. Between the trimmed V and J ends, which lost 0 bases and 2 bases, there was a span of 7 bases. This CDR3 is built from 14 residues. The CDR3 DNA reads TGTGCCAGCAGCTTAGCCAGAAGACAAGAGACCCAGTACTTC. Translation: CASSLARRQETQYF.

This clonotype was seen a single time. This may stem from a read error, because a much larger clone lies one nucleotide away. The CDR3 does not end in the conserved phenylalanine or tryptophan, so this is likely a read error. This sequence joins TRBV5-1 and TRBJ2-3, with 9 bases identical to TRBD1. CDR3 length equals 16 residues. Trimming at V came to 0 bases and at J to 4 bases, leaving 6 bases not matched to a gene. Germline-derived CDR1 and CDR2 are SGHRS and YFSETQ. The CDR3 loop is CASSLATGGNSDTQYL. The CDR3 DNA reads as TGCGCCAGCAGCTTGGCCACAGGGGGCAATTCAGATACGCAGTATCTT.

This clonotype was recorded once. The chain employs TRBV10-3 and TRBJ1-1; the match to TRBD1 covers 9 bases. Germline V gene data show CDR1 as ENHRY and CDR2 as SYGVKD. V shed 9 bases, J shed 0 bases, and the junction held 5 bases outside the gene matches. This CDR3 contains 14 residues. This CDR3 is CAIQGASMNTEAFF. DNA for the CDR3: TGTGCCATACAGGGGGCATCCATGAACACTGAAGCTTTCTTT.

The rearrangement joins TRBV5-1 to TRBJ1-2; a possible D gene is TRBD1 (5 bases). CDR3 length: 14 amino acids. In germline, CDR1 is SGHRS, CDR2 YFSETQ. V was clipped by 3 bases and J by 8 bases, with 17 bases between them. CDR3 sequence (DNA): TGCGCCAGCAGCTCTAAAGGGGTCTCGGAGGGCTACACCTTC. Protein product: CASSSKGVSEGYTF.

The chain recombines TRBV7-3 with TRBJ1-3, with TRBD1 identical over 7 bases. With V trimmed by 1 base and J by 8 bases, 5 bases remained unmatched. Germline values: CDR1 SGHTA, CDR2 FQGTGA. This CDR3 is 14 amino acids long. Here the CDR3 reads CASSLSQGVYTIYF. DNA of the CDR3: TGTGCCAGCAGCTTAAGTCAGGGGGTGTACACCATATATTTT.

This clonotype was recorded many times. The gene calls are TRBV4-2 and TRBJ2-3; 9 positions match TRBD2. V lost 1 base and J lost 2; bases outside the gene matches: 4. Looked up from germline, CDR1 is LGHNA and CDR2 is YNFKEQ. The CDR3 loop spans 16 amino acids. The CDR3 bases are TGTGCCAGCAGCCAAGTGGGACTAGCCTACACAGATACGCAGTATTTT. Translation: CASSQVGLAYTDTQYF.

The sample holds a few counts of this clonotype. A junction boundary mismatches the germline segment, possibly from a read error. V is TRBV9 and J is TRBJ2-5; the D call may be TRBD1 or TRBD2 (5 bases each). This CDR3 is built from 13 residues. Germline values: CDR1 SGDLS, CDR2 YYNGEE. The CDR3 sequence is CASREARGETQYF. The CDR3 DNA sequence: TGCGCCAGCAGAGAGGCGAGGGGTGAGACCCAGTACTTC.

This chain links TRBV9 with TRBJ1-1; D is unresolved. CDR1 SGDLS and CDR2 YYNGEE come from the germline V gene. The CDR3 is made up of 14 amino acids. V lost 1 base to trimming and J lost 5 bases, with 12 bases between them. CDR3 coding DNA: TGTGCCAGCAGCGTAACGGGGAGTAGGACTGAAGCTTTCTTT. Protein: CASSVTGSRTEAFF.

Many counts were recorded for this clonotype. V and J are TRBV19 and TRBJ1-5, with TRBD1 as a possible D gene (6 bases). The CDR3 runs 17 residues. Trimming left V 5 bases short and J 0 bases short, with 17 bases between. The germline V gene has CDR1 LNHDA and CDR2 SQIVND (reference sequence). The CDR3 is CASSDLGQTHSNQPQHF. The CDR3 DNA reads as TGTGCCAGTAGTGATTTAGGACAGACCCATAGCAATCAGCCCCAGCATTTT.

This clonotype was detected ten times or more. The rearrangement joins TRBV6-5 to TRBJ2-3; perhaps TRBD1 as D (6 bases). V was trimmed by 1 base and J by 6 bases, leaving 11 bases between them. Germline lookup yields CDR1 MNHEY and CDR2 SVGAGI. The CDR3 is 14 amino acids. CDR3: CASSYFQGSDTQYF. CDR3 coding DNA: TGTGCCAGCAGTTACTTCCAGGGGTCCGATACGCAGTATTTT.

V is TRBV7-9 and J is TRBJ2-3; 7 bases align to TRBD2. The trim removed 2 bases at V and 11 bases at J, leaving 7 bases unmatched. CDR1 is SEHNR and CDR2 is FQNEAQ in the germline V gene (reference sequence). The CDR3 covers 13 residues. The CDR3 loop reads CASSLWGGDEQYF. DNA for the CDR3: TGTGCCAGCAGCTTATGGGGAGGGGATGAGCAGTATTTT.

A note on this clonotype: A read error may account for a junction end that differs from germline. The rearrangement links TRBV6-6 to TRBJ1-6; tentatively, D is TRBD1 (5 bases). The CDR3 has 16 amino acids. CDR1 is MNHNY and CDR2 is SVGAGI in the germline V gene (reference sequence). The CDR3 reads CASSSTRGSYNSPLHF. The CDR3 coding sequence is TGTGCCAGCAGTTCCACAAGGGGTTCCTATAATTCGCCCCTCCACTTT.

This clonotype appeared many times. The genes are TRBV14 and TRBJ1-1; no definite D call. Germline values: CDR1 SGHDN, CDR2 FVKESK. This CDR3 comprises 14 residues. Trimming left V 2 bases short and J 3 bases short, with 10 bases between. This chain's CDR3 is CASSQFVGDTEAFF. Written as DNA, the CDR3 is TGTGCCAGCAGCCAATTCGTCGGGGACACTGAAGCTTTCTTT.

The J gene is TRBJ2-1, the V gene TRBV29-1; 7 bases are shared with TRBD1. V dropped 6 bases and J dropped 1; count of bases not matched to a gene: 12. The CDR3 is 16 amino acids. The V gene's germline CDR1 is SQVTM and CDR2 ANQGSEA. The CDR3 sequence is CSVPHRGTESYNEQFF. For the CDR3, the DNA is TGCAGCGTGCCCCACCGAGGGACAGAATCCTACAATGAGCAGTTCTTC.

This clonotype appeared many times. This chain uses TRBV12-3 or TRBV12-4 with TRBJ1-2; 9 bases align to TRBD1. There are 15 residues in the CDR3. V gave up 7 bases and J gave up 5 bases; unmatched junction bases: 11. CDR3 DNA sequence: TGTGCCAGCACCGCGGACAGGGGATTAGGTTATGGCTACACCTTC. This encodes CASTADRGLGYGYTF.

This clonotype was counted at least ten times. The V gene is TRBV20-1, the J gene TRBJ2-1, with D uncertain. With 3 bases removed from V and 1 base from J, the gap between germline ends came to 10 bases. The V gene's germline CDR1 is DFQATT and CDR2 SNEGSKA (reference sequence). This CDR3 spans 14 amino acids. CDR3 sequence (DNA): TGCAGTGCTAGGAGCTGGAGATCCTACAATGAGCAGTTCTTC. Translating gives CSARSWRSYNEQFF.

This clonotype occurred many times. This chain uses TRBV9 with TRBJ2-5; 9 positions agree with TRBD1. This CDR3 is built from 14 residues. Germline assignment: CDR1 SGDLS and CDR2 YYNGEE. V dropped 3 bases and J dropped 4; count of bases not matched to a gene: 4. The CDR3 protein is CASSAGTGSETQYF. The CDR3 DNA follows: TGTGCCAGCAGCGCCGGGACAGGGTCAGAGACCCAGTACTTC.

This clonotype has at least ten counts. V usage is TRBV10-1 and J usage is TRBJ2-3, with no clear D. The CDR3 has 16 residues. The germline CDR1 and CDR2 sequences are WNHNN and SYGVQD (reference sequence). V was cut by 4 bases and J by 2 bases, with 16 bases left in between. The CDR3 loop reads CASSGGRHGYTDTQYF. Here the CDR3 DNA reads TGCGCCAGCAGTGGAGGCCGCCACGGGTACACAGATACGCAGTATTTT.

V usage is TRBV20-1 and J usage is TRBJ2-7; the D gene is possibly TRBD1 (6 bases). The germline V and J ends were trimmed by 6 bases and 3 bases, with 12 bases remaining between them. Germline assignment: CDR1 DFQATT and CDR2 SNEGSKA (reference sequence). The CDR3 runs to 12 residues. The DNA for the CDR3 is TGCAGTGCGGCCGACAGGCTCTACGAGCAGTACTTC. This gives the protein CSAADRLYEQYF.

This clonotype has a handful of counts. A much more abundant neighbour one base away suggests this may be a read error. The V and J genes are TRBV6-1 and TRBJ1-5, with D unresolved. The germline gives CDR1 MNHNS, CDR2 SASEGT. CDR3 length: 15 residues. The V end lost 6 bases, the J end lost 3 bases, and 15 bases lay between the germline ends. CDR3 protein: CASRKDWEDNQPQHF. The CDR3 bases are TGTGCCAGCAGGAAAGACTGGGAGGACAATCAGCCCCAGCATTTT.

This clonotype came up a few times. This rearrangement joins TRBV6-5 to TRBJ1-4; unclear D gene. Germline values: CDR1 MNHEY, CDR2 SVGAGI. The CDR3 is made up of 16 amino acids. Trimming removed 4 bases at V and 8 bases at J, with 20 bases between. This CDR3 reads CASSSRIPTQREKLFF. The CDR3 DNA follows: TGTGCCAGCAGTTCCCGGATACCGACTCAGAGGGAAAAACTGTTTTTT.

This clonotype was seen repeatedly, ten times or more. This rearrangement joins TRBV5-1 to TRBJ1-4; D might be TRBD1 (6 bases). CDR1 and CDR2 (germline): SGHRS, YFSETQ. V dropped 0 bases and J dropped 13 bases, with 10 bases sitting between them. The CDR3 is 12 amino acids. CDR3 sequence reads: CASSLDGGLLFF. CDR3 DNA sequence: TGCGCCAGCAGCTTGGATGGGGGCTTACTGTTTTTT.

About this clonotype itself: Just one base apart from a much larger clone, this may be a read error. CDR3 loop: CASSPEPGLSTEAFF. In DNA form, the CDR3 reads TGTGCCAGCAGTCCGGAGCCAGGGCTGAGCACTGAAGCTTTCTTT. This rearrangement joins TRBV2 to TRBJ1-1; TRBD1 is a possible D gene (5 bases). This CDR3 comprises 15 residues. Germline V gene sequence: CDR1 SNHLY, CDR2 FYNNEI. The V end lost 5 bases, the J end lost 4 bases, and 17 bases lay between the germline ends. The full variable domain, its missing parts supplied by reference TRBV2 and TRBJ1-1, is EPEVTQTPSHQVTQMGQEVILRCVPISNHLYFYWYRQILGQKVEFLVSFYNNEISEKSEIFDDQFSVERPDGSNFTLKIRSTKLEDSAMYFCASSPEPGLSTEAFFGQGTRLTVV.